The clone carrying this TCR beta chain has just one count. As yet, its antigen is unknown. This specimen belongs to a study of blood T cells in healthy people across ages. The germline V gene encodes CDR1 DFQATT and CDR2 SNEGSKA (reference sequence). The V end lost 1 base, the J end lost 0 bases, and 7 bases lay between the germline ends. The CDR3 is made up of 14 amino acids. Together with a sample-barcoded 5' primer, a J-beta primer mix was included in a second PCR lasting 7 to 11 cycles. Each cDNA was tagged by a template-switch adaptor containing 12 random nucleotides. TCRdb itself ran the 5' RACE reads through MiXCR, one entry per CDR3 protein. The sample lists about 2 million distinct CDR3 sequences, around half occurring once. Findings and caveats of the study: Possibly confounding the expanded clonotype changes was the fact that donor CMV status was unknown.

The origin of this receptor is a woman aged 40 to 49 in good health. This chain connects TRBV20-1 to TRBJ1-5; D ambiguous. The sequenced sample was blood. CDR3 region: CSARVRSSNQPQHF. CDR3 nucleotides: TGCAGTGCTAGAGTTCGGAGTAGCAATCAGCCCCAGCATTTT.